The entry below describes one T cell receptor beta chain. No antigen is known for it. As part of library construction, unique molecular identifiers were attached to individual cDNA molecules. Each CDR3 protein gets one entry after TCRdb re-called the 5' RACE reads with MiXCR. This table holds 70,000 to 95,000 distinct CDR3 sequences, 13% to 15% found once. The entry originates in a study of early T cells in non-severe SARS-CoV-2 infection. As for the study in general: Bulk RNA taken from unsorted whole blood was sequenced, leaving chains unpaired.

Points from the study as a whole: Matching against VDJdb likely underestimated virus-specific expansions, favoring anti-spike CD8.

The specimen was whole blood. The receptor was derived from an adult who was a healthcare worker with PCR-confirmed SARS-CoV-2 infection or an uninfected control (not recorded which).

The CDR3 nucleotides are TGTGCCAGCAGCCTTGGCAGTTGGAGCTACACCTTC. Translation gives CASSLGSWSYTF. This chain connects TRBV12-3 or TRBV12-4 to TRBJ1-2; D gene uncertain. The germline V and J ends were trimmed by 6 bases and 9 bases, with 14 bases remaining between them. The CDR3 is 12 amino acids.